This TCR beta chain was recovered during a study of radiotherapy plus CTLA-4 blockade in lung cancer. The CDR3 is 12 residues long. V was pared by 2 bases and J by 11 bases, with 12 bases between. The germline CDR1 and CDR2 sequences are MDHEN and SYDVKM. TCRdb's table, derived via immunoSEQ multiplex PCR, lists solely in-frame clones and lacks some. The sample holds 28,000 or so clones, approximately 82% seen once. The rearrangement uses TRBV28 and TRBJ1-2; D unclear. The sample consisted of peripheral blood, taken from a patient treated with radiotherapy plus ipilimumab. The clonotype was recovered from a human donor with non-small cell lung cancer who had stable disease on radiotherapy plus ipilimumab. The CDR3 sequence is CASSLNSLGYTF. CDR3 DNA: TGTGCCAGCAGTTTAAATTCCCTGGGATACACCTTC.